The subject of this entry is one T cell receptor (beta chain). The entry originates in a study of blood T cell repertoires in COVID-19. For the study at large: Donors in the United States, Italy and Spain gave samples during acute or convalescent COVID-19. Nucleic acid was either cDNA or gDNA, and it came from T cells, B-cell-depleted T cells, or PBMCs.

As handled by the study authors: Amplified reference gene primers provided the basis for estimating nucleated cell counts. Profiled with immunoSEQ multiplex PCR; TCRdb holds only in-frame clones, not every one. That table supplies the V and J calls and clone size; D and trimming were determined from the DNA. The sample contains roughly 50,000 clones, approximately 87% of which appear only once. CDR1 KGHSH and CDR2 LQKENI come from the germline V gene. The CDR3 is made up of 15 amino acids. V lost 2 bases, J lost 3 bases, and 4 bases stayed unmatched. The sequenced sample consisted of peripheral blood. This receptor was obtained from a woman aged 55-75 years with acute or convalescent COVID-19. V and J are TRBV18 and TRBJ2-3; 8 nucleotides agree with TRBD1. The CDR3 DNA reads as TGTGCCAGCTCACCAATAGGACAGGGAACAGATACGCAGTATTTT. It specifies CASSPIGQGTDTQYF. Full variable domain (outside the CDR3, taken from reference TRBV18 and TRBJ2-3): NAGVMQNPRHLVRRRGQEARLRCSPMKGHSHVYWYRQLPEEGLKFMVYLQKENIIDESGMPKERFSAEFPKEGPSILRIQQVVRGDSAAYFCASSPIGQGTDTQYFGPGTRLTVL.